This T cell receptor (beta chain) derives from a study of T cells after yellow fever vaccination. Overall study: The authors prepared low-cell-number fractions using SMART-Seq v4 Ultra Low Input. Study results and caveats: Weaker, the secondary response peaked sooner, at day 5 versus 15. Repertoires obtained by FACS sorting could include abundant clonotypes that entered as contaminants from the bulk population.

From germline, CDR1 is DFQATT and CDR2 SNEGSKA (reference sequence). Deletions cut 4 bases from V and 9 bases from J, with 22 bases between. The CDR3 totals 15 residues. The 5'RACE template-switching step produced TCR cDNA and added a universal primer site and UMIs. Each CDR3 protein is one row after TCRdb ran MiXCR on the 5' RACE reads. This table has 200,000 to 300,000 distinct CDR3 sequences, 3.6% appearing once. Turning to this clonotype: The antigen remains unidentified.

The specimen comprised PBMCs, sampled 15 days after the yellow fever booster vaccination. The chain combines TRBV20-1 with TRBJ2-1; tentative D call: TRBD2 (6 bases). This clonotype was obtained from a man aged 18 to 35 who received the YFV17D yellow fever vaccine. The DNA of the CDR3 is TGCAGTGCTAAATCACTAGCTGCCCCCGACACTGAGCAGTTCTTC. This sequence encodes CSAKSLAAPDTEQFF.